This entry lists 30 T cell receptor beta chains sequenced from one sample in a study of T cells in women clearing cervical HPV infection. Libraries were prepared by immunoSEQ multiplex PCR; TCRdb keeps only in-frame clonotypes and omits some of them. The sample includes approximately 41,000 clones. Sequencing used blood buffy coat. The origin of the receptors is a woman aged 18 to 75 with a cervical HPV16 infection that either progressed to CIN3+ or cleared (not recorded which).

As concerns this clone: The read ends 3 residues early relative to the CDR3; the germline J gene fills the gap. The J gene is TRBJ2-3, the V gene TRBV19; 10 bases map to TRBD1. V lost 7 bases to trimming and J lost 0 bases; unmatched junction nucleotides: 10. Per germline, CDR1 LNHDA and CDR2 SQIVND (reference sequence). The CDR3 has 17 residues. The CDR3 DNA, read in part, is TGTGCCAGTACGAGACAGGGGGCAGAGAAGAGCACAGATACG. Protein product: CASTRQGAEKSTDT. The full CDR3 sequence reads CASTRQGAEKSTDTQYF.

Points on this clone: Read sequence stops 3 residues before the CDR3 end, and the germline J gene provides the missing end. This chain joins TRBV9 and TRBJ1-4; tentative D call: TRBD1 (6 bases). V was trimmed by 0 bases and J by 4 bases, leaving 10 bases between them. Germline V gives CDR1 SGDLS, CDR2 YYNGEE. The CDR3 covers 15 residues. The covered CDR3 bases are TGTGCCAGCAGCGTAGAGGCAGGGGTTAATGAAAAA. It codes for CASSVEAGVNEK. The full CDR3 sequence reads CASSVEAGVNEKLFF.

Note on this clone: A read error may account for a junction end that differs from germline. The sequence runs out 3 residues before the end of the CDR3; the remainder is reconstructed from the germline J gene. This sequence joins TRBV5-6 and TRBJ1-6; D is ambiguous. This CDR3 has 12 residues. CDR1 and CDR2 from the germline V gene are SGHDT and YYEEEE. This CDR3 reads CARSLVRSPLHF. The part of the CDR3 DNA that was read is TGTGCCCGCAGCTTGGTGCGGTCACCC.

In the case of this clone: The read finishes 3 residues shy of the CDR3 end, and the germline J gene is used to complete it. The V gene is TRBV5-4, the J gene TRBJ2-2; 8 bases align to TRBD1. The CDR3 sequence is 15 residues long. CDR1 is SGHNT and CDR2 is YYREEE in the germline V gene (reference sequence). Losses at the gene ends were 4 bases for V and 1 base for J; bases not matched to a gene: 3. CDR3 region: CASSRQGWNTGELFF. The sequenced CDR3 bases are TGTGCCAGCAGCCGACAGGGGTGGAACACCGGGGAG.

Of note for this clone: Read data end 3 residues before the CDR3 end; the end is taken from the germline J gene. The rearrangement joins TRBV5-1 to TRBJ2-1; TRBD1 matches 9 bases. Germline V gene data show CDR1 as SGHRS and CDR2 as YFSETQ. The length of the CDR3 is 18 residues. J was trimmed by 9 bases and V by 0 bases; bases with no gene match: 16. CDR3 region: CASSLANQGTGIQGEQFF. The CDR3 bases that were read are TGCGCCAGCAGCTTGGCCAATCAGGGGACAGGGATACAGGGTGAG.

With regard to this clone: The read terminates 3 residues before the CDR3 end, so the remaining end is supplied by the germline J gene. This chain uses TRBV7-2 with TRBJ2-2; 9 bases are a match to TRBD2. CDR3 length equals 15 residues. Unmatched junction bases numbered 2, after V lost 1 base and J lost 5 bases. CDR1 SGHTA and CDR2 FQGNSA come from the germline V gene. CDR3 DNA (partial): TGTGCCAGCAGCTTAGGGACTAGCGTGACCGGGGAG. This codes for CASSLGTSVTGE. The whole CDR3 protein is CASSLGTSVTGELFF. The complete variable domain, with remaining parts taken from reference TRBV7-2 and TRBJ2-2, reads GAGVSQSPSNKVTEKGKDVELRCDPISGHTALYWYRQSLGQGLEFLIYFQGNSAPDKSGLPSDRFSAERTGGSVSTLTIQRTQQEDSAVYLCASSLGTSVTGELFFGEGSRLTVL.

Worth noting for this clone: The read halts 3 residues ahead of the CDR3 end, with the missing end drawn from the germline J gene. V and J are TRBV7-9 and TRBJ1-1; a weak D match, TRBD1 (5 bases). Looked up from germline, CDR1 is SEHNR and CDR2 is FQNEAQ (reference sequence). The CDR3 runs to 14 residues. The V gene lost 1 base and the J gene lost 4 bases, with 10 bases spanning the gap. The sequenced part of the CDR3 DNA is TGTGCCAGCAGCTTAGGAACAGGCGTCACTGAA. Translated: CASSLGTGVTE. The whole CDR3 reads CASSLGTGVTEAFF.

With regard to this clone: The CDR3 end is not reached by the read, which stops 3 residues before it; the germline J gene fills it in. The chain couples TRBV5-1 to TRBJ2-1; 10 bases line up with TRBD2. This CDR3 region has 15 residues. Germline CDR1 reads SGHRS; CDR2 reads YFSETQ. With V trimmed by 4 bases and J by 4 bases, 5 bases remained unmatched. CDR3 loop: CASSPPTSGYNEQFF. The sequenced part of the CDR3 DNA is TGCGCCAGCAGCCCGCCGACTAGCGGGTACAATGAG. The full variable domain, rest sourced from reference TRBV5-1 and TRBJ2-1, is KAGVTQTPRYLIKTRGQQVTLSCSPISGHRSVSWYQQTPGQGLQFLFEYFSETQRNKGNFPGRFSGRQFSNSRSEMNVSTLELGDSALYLCASSPPTSGYNEQFFGPGTRLTVL.

In regard to this clone: The sequenced fragment ends 3 residues before the CDR3 boundary, so the rest is inferred from the germline J gene. The rearrangement joins TRBV20-1 to TRBJ2-3; weak D call: TRBD1 (6 bases). V lost 6 bases and J lost 2, with 12 bases in between. The CDR3 has 13 residues. In germline, CDR1 is DFQATT, CDR2 SNEGSKA (reference sequence). The CDR3 sequence is CSATGMSTDTQYF. Partial CDR3 DNA: TGCAGTGCAACAGGGATGTCCACAGATACG.

In the case of this clone: The sequence runs out 3 residues before the end of the CDR3; the remainder is reconstructed from the germline J gene. The chain combines TRBV19 with TRBJ1-5; tentative D call: TRBD1 (6 bases). Trimming pared 3 bases from V and 8 bases from J, leaving 14 bases between. Germline V gene sequence: CDR1 LNHDA, CDR2 SQIVND (reference sequence). The CDR3 consists of 14 residues. The CDR3 region is CASSMSGAREPQHF. Partial CDR3 DNA: TGTGCCAGTAGTATGTCAGGGGCTCGGGAGCCC.

The CDR3 reads CASSFISGTGSNEQFF. Partial CDR3 DNA: TGTGCCAGCAGCTTCATCTCCGGGACAGGGAGCAATGAG. The chain uses TRBV5-4 and TRBJ2-1; 9 nucleotides match TRBD1. The read ends 3 residues before the CDR3 terminus; that terminus is restored from the germline J gene. After removal of 2 bases from V and 6 bases from J, the junction contained 9 bases not matched to a gene. Germline V gene data show CDR1 as SGHNT and CDR2 as YYREEE (reference sequence). This CDR3 contains 16 residues.

Points on this clone: The CDR3 end is not reached by the read, which stops 3 residues before it; the germline J gene fills it in. The chain recombines TRBV7-8 with TRBJ2-7; D might be TRBD2 (5 bases). CDR3 size: 14 residues. The V gene's germline CDR1 is SGHVS and CDR2 FQNEAQ. The germline V and J ends were trimmed by 4 bases and 4 bases, with 14 bases remaining between them. The CDR3 is CASSSASGSYEQYF. The sequenced CDR3 bases are TGTGCCAGCAGCTCGGCGAGCGGTAGTTACGAG.

Incomplete CDR3 DNA: TGTGCCAGCAGCGGGCAGAGGAGTTCACCC. The encoded protein is CASSGQRSSP. The whole CDR3 protein reads CASSGQRSSPLHF. The V call is TRBV7-8, the J call TRBJ1-6; D call uncertain. The CDR3 goes on 3 residues after the read ends, and that part is filled in from the germline J gene. Deletions cut 5 bases from V and 9 bases from J, with 11 bases between. The CDR3 consists of 13 residues. Germline V gene lookup returns CDR1 SGHVS and CDR2 FQNEAQ.

Comment on this clone: The read stops 3 residues short of the end of the CDR3; the missing end is completed from the germline J gene. J is TRBJ1-2 and V is TRBV2, with D hard to call. V was shortened by 5 bases and J by 0 bases, with 7 bases between the two germline ends. Germline-derived CDR1 and CDR2 are SNHLY and FYNNEI. The CDR3 is made up of 13 amino acids. CDR3 bases read: TGTGCCAGCAGTACTACATCTAACTATGGC. The encoded protein is CASSTTSNYG. The whole CDR3 sequence is CASSTTSNYGYTF.

As for this clone: With the read ending 3 residues before the CDR3 end, the germline J gene is used to fill in that end. V and J are TRBV2 and TRBJ2-5, with TRBD2 matching 7 bases. V dropped 7 bases and J dropped 4; count of bases not matched to a gene: 9. Germline lookup yields CDR1 SNHLY and CDR2 FYNNEI. The CDR3 consists of 14 residues. The sequenced part of the CDR3 DNA is TGTGCCAGCAACATCGGGGGGAGGAGAGAGACC. Its translation: CASNIGGRRET. The CDR3 in full is CASNIGGRRETQYF.

A note on this clone: The read comes to an end 3 residues before the CDR3 does, leaving the germline J gene to fill in the end. The chain joins TRBV19 to TRBJ1-5, with D maybe TRBD1 (5 bases). Germline-derived CDR1 and CDR2 are LNHDA and SQIVND (reference sequence). Trimming cost V 1 base and J 4 bases, with 11 bases left between them. This CDR3 contains 15 residues. The CDR3 protein is CASSIAGGGNQPQHF. The sequenced part of the CDR3 DNA is TGTGCCAGTAGTATAGCCGGGGGAGGGAATCAGCCC. Together with reference TRBV19 and TRBJ1-5, the CDR3 gives the full variable domain: DGGITQSPKYLFRKEGQNVTLSCEQNLNHDAMYWYRQDPGQGLRLIYYSQIVNDFQKGDIAEGYSVSREKKESFPLTVTSAQKNPTAFYLCASSIAGGGNQPQHFGDGTRLSIL.

On this clone: Read data end 3 residues before the CDR3 end; the end is taken from the germline J gene. The chain combines TRBV6-2 or TRBV6-3 with TRBJ2-2, with 11 bases aligning to TRBD2. Unmatched junction bases numbered 6, after V lost 8 bases and J lost 7 bases. CDR1 and CDR2 (germline): MNHEY, SVGEGT. The CDR3 contains 14 residues. CDR3 sequence: CASGSGRAVGELFF. The part of the CDR3 DNA that was read is TGTGCCAGCGGTAGCGGGAGGGCCGTCGGGGAG.

As for this clone: The read gets to within 3 residues of the CDR3 end, and the germline J gene fills in the rest. The V gene is TRBV10-3, the J gene TRBJ1-5, with 10 bases identical to TRBD1. V gave up 5 bases and J gave up 9 bases; unmatched junction bases: 10. Germline CDR1 ENHRY, CDR2 SYGVKD. This CDR3 has 15 residues. Partial CDR3 DNA: TGTGCCATCAGTCAGACAGGGGGCGAAGGTGGGCCC. Translation: CAISQTGGEGGP. The complete CDR3 reads CAISQTGGEGGPQHF.

As for this clone: With the read ending 3 residues before the CDR3 end, the germline J gene is used to fill in that end. The rearrangement links TRBV5-1 to TRBJ2-5; 7 positions agree with TRBD1. Germline CDR1 SGHRS, CDR2 YFSETQ. The CDR3 totals 15 residues. The V and J ends lost 0 bases and 4 bases, in that order; junction bases with no gene match: 6. This chain's CDR3 is CASSLVAGGGETQYF. The covered CDR3 bases are TGCGCCAGCAGCTTGGTGGCAGGGGGTGGAGAGACC.

A word on this clone: With the read ending 3 residues before the CDR3 end, the germline J gene is used to fill in that end. The V gene is TRBV5-1, the J gene TRBJ2-7; 11 nucleotides line up with TRBD2. This CDR3 has 15 residues. The ends lost 4 bases at V and 4 bases at J; junction bases unmatched: 7. The germline V gene has CDR1 SGHRS and CDR2 YFSETQ. CDR3 residues: CASSGEGTSGYEQYF. CDR3 DNA (partial): TGCGCCAGCAGCGGCGAAGGGACTAGCGGATACGAG.

Worth noting for this clone: The sequenced fragment ends 3 residues before the CDR3 boundary, so the rest is inferred from the germline J gene. J is TRBJ1-1 and V is TRBV6-2 or TRBV6-3, with 8 bases matching TRBD1. From germline, CDR1 is MNHEY and CDR2 SVGEGT. There are 15 residues in the CDR3. With V trimmed by 5 bases and J by 1 base, 6 bases remained unmatched. The CDR3 sequence is CASSADRAGNTEAFF. The sequenced CDR3 bases are TGTGCCAGCAGTGCGGACAGGGCCGGGAACACTGAA.

About this clone itself: The read comes to an end 3 residues before the CDR3 does, leaving the germline J gene to fill in the end. The rearrangement links TRBV15 to TRBJ1-2; TRBD1 might be the D (6 bases). Between the trimmed V and J ends, which lost 4 bases and 4 bases, there was a span of 25 bases. The CDR3 covers 18 residues. In germline, CDR1 is LNHNV, CDR2 YYDKDF (reference sequence). The part of the CDR3 DNA that was read is TGTGCCACCAGCACTCTCGGAGAACAGGGAAAGGGTTTCTATGGC. This gives the protein CATSTLGEQGKGFYG. In full, the CDR3 is CATSTLGEQGKGFYGYTF.

Of note for this clone: From the germline J gene comes the end of the CDR3, since the read stops 3 residues before it. The chain couples TRBV2 to TRBJ2-7; D is undetermined. CDR3 length: 11 amino acids. Per germline, CDR1 SNHLY and CDR2 FYNNEI. The V gene lost 5 bases and the J gene lost 1 base, with 3 bases spanning the gap. The CDR3 here is CASSPSYEQYF. The CDR3 bases that were read are TGTGCCAGCAGTCCGTCCTACGAG. Full variable domain (remainder filled in from reference TRBV2 and TRBJ2-7): EPEVTQTPSHQVTQMGQEVILRCVPISNHLYFYWYRQILGQKVEFLVSFYNNEISEKSEIFDDQFSVERPDGSNFTLKIRSTKLEDSAMYFCASSPSYEQYFGPGTRLTVT.

On this clone itself: The sequenced fragment ends 3 residues before the CDR3 boundary, so the rest is inferred from the germline J gene. This chain connects TRBV28 to TRBJ2-4; 9 bases match TRBD1. V was pared by 5 bases and J by 2 bases, with 7 bases of the junction left unmatched. The CDR3 covers 16 residues. The germline V gene encodes CDR1 MDHEN and CDR2 SYDVKM. The CDR3 protein is CASSIQGAPTKNIQYF. CDR3 DNA, as far as it was read: TGTGCCAGCAGTATACAGGGGGCGCCGACCAAAAACATT.

Incomplete CDR3 DNA: TGCGCCAGCGCCCGCGGCGGGGACAATGAG. It encodes CASARGGDNE. The full-length CDR3 reads as CASARGGDNEQFF. The chain combines TRBV10-1 with TRBJ2-1; weak D call: TRBD2 (6 bases). The CDR3 extends 3 residues past the end of the read, so its final part is completed from the germline J gene. Germline CDR1 and CDR2: WNHNN and SYGVQD (reference sequence). Trimming shortened V by 8 bases and J by 5 bases, and 13 bases separated the two germline ends. The CDR3 covers 13 residues.

Of note for this clone: The read ends 3 residues early relative to the CDR3; the germline J gene fills the gap. V and J are TRBV28 and TRBJ1-2; TRBD1 aligns across 8 bases. The CDR3 length is 14 residues. V lost 6 bases, J lost 3 bases, and 6 bases stayed unmatched. Germline V gene sequence: CDR1 MDHEN, CDR2 SYDVKM. The part of the CDR3 DNA that was read is TGTGCCAGCAGGCCGGGACAGGAATACTATGGC. Translation: CASRPGQEYYG. The entire CDR3 reads CASRPGQEYYGYTF.

To note about this clone: Sequence at one end of the junction differs from germline and may be a read error. The CDR3 bases that were read are TGTGCCAGCTCACCCCCCGGGCGGAGTGGGGCCAGCGTC. Protein: CASSPPGRSGASV. The full CDR3 sequence reads CASSPPGRSGASVLTF. The chain carries TRBV18 and TRBJ2-6, with D maybe TRBD1 (5 bases). The read comes to an end 3 residues before the CDR3 does, leaving the germline J gene to fill in the end. This CDR3 is 16 amino acids long. CDR1 is KGHSH, CDR2 LQKENI, per germline.

Regarding this clone: The sequence runs out 3 residues before the end of the CDR3; the remainder is reconstructed from the germline J gene. The V and J genes are TRBV20-1 and TRBJ1-5, with D maybe TRBD1 (5 bases). Germline CDR1 and CDR2: DFQATT and SNEGSKA (reference sequence). The CDR3 is made up of 14 amino acids. V was clipped by 6 bases and J by 0 bases, with 12 bases between them. The CDR3: CSAPLGGSNQPQHF. CDR3 DNA, as far as it was read: TGCAGTGCCCCTTTGGGGGGTAGCAATCAGCCC.

As concerns this clone: The sequenced fragment ends 3 residues before the CDR3 boundary, so the rest is inferred from the germline J gene. The V and J genes are TRBV19 and TRBJ1-5; D is perhaps TRBD1 (5 bases). CDR1 and CDR2 (germline): LNHDA, SQIVND (reference sequence). The CDR3 has 17 residues. The V end was cut by 3 bases, the J end by 0 bases, with 15 bases between. The chain's CDR3 is CASSIDRQSYSNQPQHF. The sequenced part of the CDR3 DNA is TGTGCCAGTAGTATTGACCGACAGAGCTATAGCAATCAGCCC.

As concerns this clone: The read falls 3 residues short of the CDR3 end, and the missing part is taken from the germline J gene. The chain has TRBV11-2 and TRBJ1-1, with a weak D call TRBD1 (6 bases). Trimming removed 1 base at V and 2 bases at J, with 8 bases between. The CDR3 runs to 14 residues. Germline V gene sequence: CDR1 SGHAT, CDR2 FQNNGV. The CDR3 is CASSLVQGNTEAFF. The CDR3 bases that were read are TGTGCCAGCAGCTTAGTACAGGGAAACACTGAA.